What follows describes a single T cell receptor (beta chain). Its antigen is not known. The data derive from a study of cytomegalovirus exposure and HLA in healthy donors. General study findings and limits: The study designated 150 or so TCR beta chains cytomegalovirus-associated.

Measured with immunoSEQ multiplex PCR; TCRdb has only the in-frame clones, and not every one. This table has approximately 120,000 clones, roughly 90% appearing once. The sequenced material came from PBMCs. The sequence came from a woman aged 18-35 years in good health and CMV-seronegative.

The chain's CDR3 is CASSLEQGTIYGYTF. Here the CDR3 DNA reads TGTGCCAGCAGCTTGGAACAGGGCACGATCTATGGCTACACCTTC. The chain uses TRBV5-8 and TRBJ1-2; possible D gene TRBD1, 6 bases. This CDR3 region has 15 residues. With 0 bases removed from V and 4 bases from J, the gap between germline ends came to 13 bases. The germline V gene encodes CDR1 SGHTS and CDR2 YDEGEE.